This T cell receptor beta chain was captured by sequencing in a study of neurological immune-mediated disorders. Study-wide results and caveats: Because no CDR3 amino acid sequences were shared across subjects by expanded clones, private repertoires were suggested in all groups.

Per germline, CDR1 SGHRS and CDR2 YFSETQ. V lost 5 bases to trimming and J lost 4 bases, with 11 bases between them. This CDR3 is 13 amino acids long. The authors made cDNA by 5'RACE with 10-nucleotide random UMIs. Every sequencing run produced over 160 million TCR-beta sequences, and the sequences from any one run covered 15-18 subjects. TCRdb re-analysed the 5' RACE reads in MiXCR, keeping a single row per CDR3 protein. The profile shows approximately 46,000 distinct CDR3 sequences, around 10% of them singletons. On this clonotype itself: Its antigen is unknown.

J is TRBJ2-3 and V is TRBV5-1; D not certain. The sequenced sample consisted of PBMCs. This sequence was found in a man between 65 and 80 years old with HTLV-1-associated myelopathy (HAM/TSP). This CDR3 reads CASRRRPPDTQYF. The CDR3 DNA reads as TGCGCCAGCAGAAGACGGCCTCCAGATACGCAGTATTTT.